This T cell receptor beta chain originates from a study of blood T cell repertoires in COVID-19. Trimming removed 0 bases at V and 7 bases at J, with 12 bases between. The CDR3 extends over 14 amino acids. Germline assignment: CDR1 LGHDT and CDR2 YNNKEL (reference sequence). Some clones are missing from TCRdb's copy, which holds only in-frame ones; the method was immunoSEQ multiplex PCR. The table lists about 150,000 clones, 75% to 85% of them singletons, with around 5% in the top ten. Patients at the Seattle site were enrolled during active infection and followed longitudinally. Specimen: peripheral blood. This TCR was sampled from a woman in her 70s with COVID-19, enrolled during active disease. This chain joins TRBV3-1 (or the pseudogene TRBV3-2) and TRBJ1-2, with D uncertain. The DNA for the CDR3 is TGTGCCAGCAGCCAAGATTTCAGGCTAGCTGGCTACACCTTC. Encoded protein: CASSQDFRLAGYTF.